The 29 T cell receptor beta chains presented below share a single source sample, sequenced in a study of T cell repertoires and HLA-DP antigens. The repertoire was sequenced with immunoSEQ multiplex PCR; TCRdb's copy has only in-frame clones and lacks some. The sample lists roughly 110,000 clones; 90% to 95% were seen once. These TCRs are of unknown antigen specificity. Sample: CD4+ T cells from PBMCs. The receptor source for this set is a woman aged 18-35 years in good health and CMV-seronegative.

The chain joins TRBV5-4 to TRBJ2-1; 9 bases align to TRBD2. From germline, CDR1 is SGHNT and CDR2 YYREEE (reference sequence). The CDR3 has 15 amino acids. The V and J ends lost 1 base and 2 bases, in that order; junction bases with no gene match: 1. CDR3 bases: TGTGCCAGCAGCTTGAGCGGGGGGACCTACAATGAGCAGTTCTTC. Protein product: CASSLSGGTYNEQFF. The whole variable domain, remainder taken from reference TRBV5-4 and TRBJ2-1, is ETGVTQSPTHLIKTRGQQVTLRCSSQSGHNTVSWYQQALGQGPQFIFQYYREEENGRGNFPPRFSGLQFPNYSSELNVNALELDDSALYLCASSLSGGTYNEQFFGPGTRLTVL.

The rearrangement links TRBV7-9 to TRBJ1-2; 10 nucleotides align to TRBD1. Germline V gene data show CDR1 as SEHNR and CDR2 as FQNEAQ (reference sequence). With 4 bases clipped from V and 8 bases from J, the junction kept 10 bases outside the gene matches. This CDR3 is built from 15 residues. The CDR3 sequence is CASSSVTGGVKGYTF. The DNA of the CDR3 is TGTGCCAGCAGCTCAGTGACAGGGGGCGTGAAGGGCTACACCTTC.

The chain links TRBV30 to TRBJ2-1; 13 bases fit TRBD2. CDR1 is GTSNPN, CDR2 SVGIG, per germline (reference sequence). Trimming at V came to 2 bases and at J to 8 bases, leaving 9 bases not matched to a gene. The CDR3 extends over 16 amino acids. CDR3 coding DNA: TGTGCCTGGAGTAAACCACGGACTAGCGGGAGCGATGAGCAGTTCTTC. It translates to CAWSKPRTSGSDEQFF.

This chain uses TRBV10-3 with TRBJ2-3; perhaps D is TRBD1 or TRBD2 (5 bases each). Germline loops: CDR1 ENHRY, CDR2 SYGVKD. V was cut by 10 bases and J by 4 bases, with 24 bases left in between. The CDR3 runs 16 residues. The CDR3 nucleotides read TGTGCCACCGAATCCCCACTTCTCCGGGGCGCAGATACGCAGTATTTT. This codes for CATESPLLRGADTQYF.

The gene calls are TRBV18 and TRBJ2-7, with D perhaps TRBD1 or TRBD2 (5 bases each). The germline CDR1 and CDR2 sequences are KGHSH and LQKENI. The V and J ends lost 3 bases and 1 base respectively, with 7 bases between them. The CDR3 totals 13 residues. CDR3 bases: TGTGCCAGCTCACCGGGACGGTCCTACGAGCAGTACTTC. It specifies CASSPGRSYEQYF.

This clone has only a few counts. The V call is TRBV29-1, the J call TRBJ1-2, with 8 bases aligning to TRBD1. Germline CDR1 and CDR2: SQVTM and ANQGSEA. After removal of 5 bases from V and 3 bases from J, the junction contained 8 bases not matched to a gene. The CDR3 covers 14 residues. DNA of the CDR3: TGCAGCGTTATGGACAGGGAAGGGGACTATGGCTACACCTTC. It encodes CSVMDREGDYGYTF.

The rearrangement uses TRBV9 and TRBJ2-3; 7 nucleotides line up with TRBD2. This CDR3 region has 13 residues. The junction had 4 bases not matched to a gene; V was cut back by 4 bases and J by 5 bases. CDR1 and CDR2 from the germline V gene are SGDLS and YYNGEE. CDR3 sequence reads: CASSPGLGDTQYF. Here the CDR3 DNA reads TGTGCCAGCAGCCCCGGACTAGGAGATACGCAGTATTTT. Full variable domain (outside the CDR3, taken from reference TRBV9 and TRBJ2-3): DSGVTQTPKHLITATGQRVTLRCSPRSGDLSVYWYQQSLDQGLQFLIQYYNGEERAKGNILERFSAQQFPDLHSELNLSSLELGDSALYFCASSPGLGDTQYFGPGTRLTVL.

The gene calls are TRBV5-6 and TRBJ1-5, with 8 positions matching TRBD1. The length of the CDR3 is 15 residues. Germline trimming cut 2 bases from V and 7 bases from J; bases unmatched to any gene: 8. Germline values: CDR1 SGHDT, CDR2 YYEEEE. CDR3 bases: TGTGCCAGCAGCTTACGGACAGGGCGAGGACAGCCCCAGCATTTT. Translating gives CASSLRTGRGQPQHF.

This clone was counted once. The chain recombines TRBV25-1 with TRBJ2-2; TRBD2 matches 9 bases. This CDR3 has 16 amino acids. CDR1 is MGHDK and CDR2 is SYGVNS in the germline V gene. Unmatched junction bases numbered 10, after V lost 5 bases and J lost 6 bases. The CDR3: CASSNLAGVSAGELFF. CDR3 nucleotides: TGTGCCAGCAGTAACTTAGCGGGAGTTAGCGCCGGGGAGCTGTTTTTT. The variable domain in full, with the rest retrieved from reference TRBV25-1 and TRBJ2-2, is EADIYQTPRYLVIGTGKKITLECSQTMGHDKMYWYQQDPGMELHLIHYSYGVNSTEKGDLSSESTVSRIRTEHFPLTLESARPSHTSQYLCASSNLAGVSAGELFFGEGSRLTVL.

V and J are TRBV11-3 and TRBJ2-1; TRBD1 or TRBD2 may be the D gene (5 bases each). The CDR3 has 15 amino acids. Trimming left V 2 bases short and J 4 bases short, with 12 bases between. The germline V gene has CDR1 SGHNT and CDR2 YENEEA. CDR3 sequence reads: CASSLRGGVYNEQFF. Here the CDR3 DNA reads TGTGCCAGCAGCTTACGTGGGGGAGTATACAATGAGCAGTTCTTC.

The chain carries TRBV6-6 and TRBJ2-7; D possibly corresponds to TRBD2 (5 bases). Germline V CDR1 and CDR2: MNHNY, SVGAGI (reference sequence). The CDR3 length is 15 residues. Trimming pared 0 bases from V and 0 bases from J, leaving 9 bases between. CDR3 amino acids: CASSYSTGSSYEQYV. CDR3 coding DNA: TGTGCCAGCAGTTACTCGACTGGGAGCTCCTACGAGCAGTACGTC.

Here the CDR3 reads CASSFRQGAGEKLFF. The CDR3, as DNA: TGTGCCAGCAGCTTCCGGCAGGGGGCGGGCGAAAAACTGTTTTTT. The rearrangement links TRBV5-4 to TRBJ1-4; 8 bases agree with TRBD1. CDR1 and CDR2 from the germline V gene are SGHNT and YYREEE (reference sequence). The length of the CDR3 is 15 residues. With V trimmed by 2 bases and J by 8 bases, 8 bases remained unmatched.

V and J are TRBV9 and TRBJ1-1; D unclear. The length of the CDR3 is 11 residues. Looked up from germline, CDR1 is SGDLS and CDR2 is YYNGEE. The ends were cut back, 2 bases at V and 5 bases at J, with 4 bases in the middle. CDR3 coding DNA: TGTGCCAGCAGCGTCGTGACTGAAGCTTTCTTT. It is translated as CASSVVTEAFF.

The chain has TRBV19 and TRBJ2-7; TRBD2 agrees at 7 bases. The CDR3 is made up of 16 amino acids. V lost 5 bases to trimming and J lost 2 bases; unmatched junction nucleotides: 12. The germline V gene has CDR1 LNHDA and CDR2 SQIVND (reference sequence). For the CDR3, the DNA is TGTGCCAGTAGTCACTCCGGGGAGGGGATCCCCTACGAGCAGTACTTC. Translating it yields CASSHSGEGIPYEQYF.

The rearrangement uses TRBV11-2 and TRBJ2-7, with 10 bases matching TRBD2. Trimming cost V 0 bases and J 6 bases; bases outside gene matches: 5. Germline lookup yields CDR1 SGHAT and CDR2 FQNNGV. CDR3 length: 15 residues. The CDR3 coding sequence is TGTGCCAGCAGCTTAGAGCTAGCGGGAGCCCGCGAGCAGTACTTC. It encodes CASSLELAGAREQYF.

This clone was observed a few times. The chain carries TRBV6-5 and TRBJ1-2; TRBD1 might be the D (5 bases). Germline V gene lookup returns CDR1 MNHEY and CDR2 SVGAGI. This CDR3 is built from 15 residues. The V and J ends lost 3 bases and 6 bases respectively, with 17 bases between them. The CDR3 here is CASSYASAGRDGYTF. CDR3 nucleotide sequence: TGTGCCAGCAGTTATGCGAGCGCAGGGAGGGATGGCTACACCTTC.

Only one count was recorded for this clone. The chain carries TRBV2 and TRBJ2-1, with 7 bases matching TRBD1. The V gene's germline CDR1 is SNHLY and CDR2 FYNNEI. J was trimmed by 1 base and V by 5 bases; bases with no gene match: 5. CDR3 size: 15 residues. The CDR3 DNA is TGTGCCAGCAGTACCGGGACAGAGTCCTACAATGAGCAGTTCTTC. Protein product: CASSTGTESYNEQFF.

The gene calls are TRBV4-3 and TRBJ2-3, with D tentatively TRBD1 (5 bases). The CDR3 sequence is 16 residues long. CDR1 is LGHNA and CDR2 is YSLEER in the germline V gene. With 2 bases removed from V and 2 bases from J, the gap between germline ends came to 14 bases. This CDR3 reads CASSQSSRQSTDTQYF. In nucleotides, the CDR3 is TGCGCCAGCAGCCAAAGTTCAAGACAGTCCACAGATACGCAGTATTTT.

The chain carries TRBV5-1 and TRBJ2-4; 8 bases map to TRBD1. Germline V gives CDR1 SGHRS, CDR2 YFSETQ. The CDR3 runs 16 residues. With V trimmed by 4 bases and J by 0 bases, 6 bases remained unmatched. The CDR3 sequence is CASSKGTGVAKNIQYF. The CDR3 nucleotides are TGCGCCAGCAGCAAAGGGACAGGAGTAGCCAAAAACATTCAGTACTTC. The full variable domain, rest sourced from reference TRBV5-1 and TRBJ2-4, is KAGVTQTPRYLIKTRGQQVTLSCSPISGHRSVSWYQQTPGQGLQFLFEYFSETQRNKGNFPGRFSGRQFSNSRSEMNVSTLELGDSALYLCASSKGTGVAKNIQYFGAGTRLSVL.

This clone has a handful of counts. The chain joins TRBV27 to TRBJ2-7; tentative D call: TRBD1 (6 bases). Trimming took off 0 bases at V and 5 bases at J, with 11 bases between the two ends. Germline V lookup: CDR1 MNHEY, CDR2 SMNVEV (reference sequence). The CDR3 has 14 residues. This CDR3 is CASSLSRGSNEQYF. DNA for the CDR3: TGTGCCAGCAGTTTATCGAGGGGGAGCAACGAGCAGTACTTC.

Only a few counts were recorded for this clone. The chain joins TRBV19 to TRBJ2-1; D uncertain. The CDR3 spans 15 residues. From germline, CDR1 is LNHDA and CDR2 SQIVND (reference sequence). V gave up 3 bases and J gave up 1 base, with 10 bases separating them. CDR3 loop: CASSIPRGSYNEQFF. CDR3 nucleotide sequence: TGTGCCAGTAGTATCCCTCGCGGATCCTACAATGAGCAGTTCTTC.

In this sample, this clone turned up a few times. This chain links TRBV5-6 with TRBJ1-1, with D unclear. Trimming removed 6 bases at V and 1 base at J, with 7 bases between. Germline assignment: CDR1 SGHDT and CDR2 YYEEEE. The CDR3 covers 12 residues. CDR3 sequence: CASTWGNTEAFF. Written as DNA, the CDR3 is TGTGCCAGCACCTGGGGGAACACTGAAGCTTTCTTT. Supplemented by reference TRBV5-6 and TRBJ1-1, the full variable domain reads DAGVTQSPTHLIKTRGQQVTLRCSPKSGHDTVSWYQQALGQGPQFIFQYYEEEERQRGNFPDRFSGHQFPNYSSELNVNALLLGDSALYLCASTWGNTEAFFGQGTRLTVV.

The chain has TRBV4-3 and TRBJ2-1; no definite D call. Between the trimmed V and J ends, which lost 1 base and 5 bases, there was a span of 15 bases. The CDR3 loop spans 16 amino acids. CDR1 LGHNA and CDR2 YSLEER come from the germline V gene. The CDR3 DNA reads as TGCGCCAGCAGCCAAGGCCGCAGTGGGCCCCACAATGAGCAGTTCTTC. Translation: CASSQGRSGPHNEQFF.

There are a few counts of this clone. The V and J genes are TRBV25-1 and TRBJ1-6; D gene uncertain. The germline CDR1 and CDR2 sequences are MGHDK and SYGVNS. The CDR3 is 17 residues long. Trimming left V 2 bases short and J 8 bases short, with 19 bases between. The CDR3 DNA reads as TGTGCCAGCAGTGAACGCTTGACACCCAATAGGGATTCACCCCTCCACTTT. This translates into CASSERLTPNRDSPLHF.

The chain joins TRBV18 to TRBJ2-7, with 7 bases identical to TRBD1. The length of the CDR3 is 15 residues. The trim removed 6 bases at V and 0 bases at J, leaving 8 bases unmatched. Per germline, CDR1 KGHSH and CDR2 LQKENI. The CDR3 DNA is TGTGCCAGCTCCCTCGGACAGGTTATCTCCTACGAGCAGTACGTC. This translates into CASSLGQVISYEQYV.

CDR3 residues: CATTDRAYSNQPQHF. The DNA for the CDR3 is TGTGCCACCACGGACAGGGCATATAGCAATCAGCCCCAGCATTTT. The chain carries TRBV15 and TRBJ1-5; 8 positions match TRBD1. Trimming took 7 bases from V and 0 from J; bases not matched to a gene: 5. The CDR3 has 15 residues. Germline V gene lookup returns CDR1 LNHNV and CDR2 YYDKDF (reference sequence).

This chain connects TRBV9 to TRBJ2-1, with TRBD2 matching over 12 bases. CDR1 and CDR2 (germline): SGDLS, YYNGEE. J lost 7 bases, V lost 3 bases, and 8 bases had no gene match. The CDR3 extends over 16 amino acids. CDR3 DNA sequence: TGTGCCAGCAGCGGATCTAGCGGGAGGGCCGGGAATGAGCAGTTCTTC. Translation gives CASSGSSGRAGNEQFF.

The J gene is TRBJ2-1, the V gene TRBV18, with TRBD1 identical over 10 bases. CDR1 and CDR2 (germline): KGHSH, LQKENI. The CDR3 covers 14 residues. The trim removed 2 bases at V and 8 bases at J, leaving 3 bases unmatched. This CDR3 reads CASSPETGGHEQFF. The CDR3 DNA reads TGTGCCAGCTCACCAGAGACAGGGGGCCATGAGCAGTTCTTC.

The V and J genes are TRBV18 and TRBJ1-2, with 8 bases that match TRBD1. Trimming cost V 6 bases and J 4 bases; bases outside gene matches: 19. This CDR3 has 18 residues. Germline V gives CDR1 KGHSH, CDR2 LQKENI. The CDR3 DNA reads as TGTGCCAGCTCTATCGGACAGGGAGGAACCCCGACTTCCTATGGCTACACCTTC. It specifies CASSIGQGGTPTSYGYTF.